This T cell receptor (beta chain) was obtained from a study of cytomegalovirus exposure and HLA in healthy donors. Study conclusions and caveats: The study designated fewer than 200 TCR beta chains cytomegalovirus-associated. Previous analysis showed most TCR beta V segments were productive about 87% or about 30% of the time. In presence/absence analyses, roughly uniform sequencing depth across donors was assumed.

The PCR contained 60 Vbeta and 13 Jbeta primers. Assay used: immunoSEQ multiplex PCR; TCRdb lists only in-frame clones, some missing. The sample records 150,000 to 160,000 clones, roughly 77% being singletons. This clone was seen more than once but under ten times. Its antigen is still unknown. Sequenced material: PBMCs. This receptor was taken from a man in his thirties or forties in good health and CMV-seropositive.

The CDR3 DNA sequence: TGTGCCAGCAGCCCCCACCTCCGGGGGGCGGTGAACACTGAAGCTTTCTTT. Protein sequence: CASSPHLRGAVNTEAFF. The rearrangement links TRBV7-8 to TRBJ1-1; maybe TRBD1 (6 bases). CDR1 SGHVS and CDR2 FQNEAQ come from the germline V gene. CDR3 size: 17 residues. Trimming shortened V by 5 bases and J by 0 bases, and 19 bases separated the two germline ends.